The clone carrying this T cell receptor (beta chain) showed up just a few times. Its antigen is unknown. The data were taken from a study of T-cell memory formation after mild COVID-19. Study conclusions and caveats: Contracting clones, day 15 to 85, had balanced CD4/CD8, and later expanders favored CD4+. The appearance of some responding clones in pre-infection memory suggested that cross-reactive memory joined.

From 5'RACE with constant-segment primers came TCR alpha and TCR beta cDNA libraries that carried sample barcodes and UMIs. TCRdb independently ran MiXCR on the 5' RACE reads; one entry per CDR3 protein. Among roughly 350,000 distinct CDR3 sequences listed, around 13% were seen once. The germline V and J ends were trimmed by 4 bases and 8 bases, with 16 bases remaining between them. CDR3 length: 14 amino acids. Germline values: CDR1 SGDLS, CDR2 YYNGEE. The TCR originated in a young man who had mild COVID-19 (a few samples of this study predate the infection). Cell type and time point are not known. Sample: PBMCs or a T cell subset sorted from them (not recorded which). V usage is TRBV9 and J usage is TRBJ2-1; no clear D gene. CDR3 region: CASSQSPSFDEQFF. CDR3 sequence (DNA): TGTGCCAGCAGCCAAAGTCCGAGTTTCGATGAGCAGTTCTTC.